The next 25 T cell receptor beta chains were all read from a single sample in a study of follicular helper T cells after annual influenza vaccination. Some clones are missing from TCRdb's copy, which holds only in-frame ones; the method was immunoSEQ multiplex PCR. This table has some 900 clones, 86% appearing once. The time point is: 2014-2015 season, 7 days after vaccination. Sequenced here: CXCR5+ CD38+ circulating T follicular helper cells from blood, sampled 7 days after influenza vaccination. Stated subset: circulating Tfh, non-naive CD4+CXCR5+PD-1+ (ICOS+CD38+ or ICOS-CD38-). Source of these receptors: an adult who received the influenza vaccine.

The V gene is TRBV6-5, the J gene TRBJ2-7; weak D call: TRBD1 (7 bases). Per the germline V gene, CDR1 is MNHEY and CDR2 is SVGAGI. The V end lost 6 bases, the J end lost 3 bases, and 15 bases lay between the germline ends. The CDR3 runs 14 residues. The CDR3 spells CASSQGGKHYEQYF. DNA of the CDR3: TGTGCCAGCAGCCAGGGGGGAAAACACTACGAGCAGTACTTC.

This chain connects TRBV4-3 to TRBJ2-6; D not resolved. The CDR3 loop spans 19 amino acids. V dropped 5 bases and J dropped 5 bases, with 25 bases sitting between them. Germline CDR1 reads LGHNA; CDR2 reads YSLEER. The CDR3 sequence is CASSDRAGTSQSRANVLTF. Here the CDR3 DNA reads TGCGCCAGCAGCGACCGTGCAGGAACGTCACAAAGTCGGGCCAACGTCCTGACTTTC.

The rearrangement uses TRBV7-8 and TRBJ2-7; D is possibly TRBD2 (7 bases). The CDR3 runs to 14 residues. The germline V and J ends were trimmed by 2 bases and 4 bases, with 12 bases remaining between them. In germline, CDR1 is SGHVS, CDR2 FQNEAQ. The CDR3: CASSLRGAVYEQYF. The CDR3 bases are TGTGCCAGCAGCTTACGGGGGGCGGTTTACGAGCAGTACTTC.

This clone has just a few counts. The chain combines TRBV5-1 with TRBJ2-5; 10 nucleotides line up with TRBD1. V lost 0 bases and J lost 11; bases outside the gene matches: 7. The CDR3 is made up of 14 amino acids. Germline CDR1 SGHRS, CDR2 YFSETQ. The CDR3 nucleotides are TGCGCCAGCAGCTTGGGACAGGGGGCCGACTTACAGTACTTC. Residues: CASSLGQGADLQYF.

The rearrangement joins TRBV7-2 to TRBJ2-5; D remains unclear. CDR1 and CDR2 (germline): SGHTA, FQGNSA. V was cut by 5 bases and J by 5 bases, with 9 bases left in between. The CDR3 loop spans 12 amino acids. The CDR3 spells CASSPGFETQYF. In nucleotides, the CDR3 is TGTGCCAGCAGCCCCGGGTTTGAGACCCAGTACTTC.

The chain employs TRBV6-5 and TRBJ2-7; the match to TRBD1 covers 10 bases. This CDR3 contains 15 residues. Trimming cost V 0 bases and J 7 bases; bases outside gene matches: 6. Germline V lookup: CDR1 MNHEY, CDR2 SVGAGI. CDR3 in amino acids: CASSYSGTGVLEQYF. In nucleotides, the CDR3 is TGTGCCAGCAGTTACTCGGGGACAGGGGTTTTGGAGCAGTACTTC.

This chain links TRBV2 with TRBJ2-7; a possible D gene is TRBD1 (5 bases). V was trimmed by 5 bases and J by 5 bases, leaving 13 bases between them. Germline lookup yields CDR1 SNHLY and CDR2 FYNNEI. The CDR3 is 13 residues long. CDR3 protein: CASSRTDNNEQYF. CDR3 DNA: TGTGCCAGCAGTCGGACGGACAACAACGAGCAGTACTTC.

This rearrangement joins TRBV29-1 to TRBJ2-1, with TRBD2 matching over 8 bases. The V gene end was trimmed by 4 bases and the J gene end by 9 bases; junction bases not matched to a gene: 11. CDR1 and CDR2 from the germline V gene are SQVTM and ANQGSEA. This CDR3 comprises 14 residues. The CDR3 nucleotides read TGCAGCGTTGGATACGGGAGGGCCGGGGGTGAGCAGTTCTTC. Protein product: CSVGYGRAGGEQFF.

A few counts support this clone. The genes are TRBV5-4 and TRBJ1-6; 7 bases agree with TRBD1. The CDR3 totals 13 residues. With 5 bases clipped from V and 9 bases from J, the junction kept 5 bases outside the gene matches. Germline CDR1 reads SGHNT; CDR2 reads YYREEE (reference sequence). DNA of the CDR3: TGTGCCAGCAGTCTTGACAGGGCTTCACCCCTCCACTTT. It specifies CASSLDRASPLHF.

The rearrangement links TRBV11-2 to TRBJ2-7; TRBD2 might be the D (5 bases). CDR1 is SGHAT, CDR2 FQNNGV, per germline. The CDR3 spans 14 residues. The V end was cut by 1 base, the J end by 5 bases, with 12 bases between. This CDR3 is CASSLVLNSDEQYF. DNA for the CDR3: TGTGCCAGCAGCTTAGTCTTAAATAGCGACGAGCAGTACTTC. The full variable domain, with the rest looked up from reference TRBV11-2 and TRBJ2-7, is EAGVAQSPRYKIIEKRQSVAFWCNPISGHATLYWYQQILGQGPKLLIQFQNNGVVDDSQLPKDRFSAERLKGVDSTLKIQPAKLEDSAVYLCASSLVLNSDEQYFGPGTRLTVT.

The chain employs TRBV21-1 and TRBJ1-1. TRBV21-1 is classified as a pseudogene. The CDR3 loop spans 16 amino acids. The CDR3 sequence: CASRPRVATHRTEAFF. The CDR3 DNA reads TGTGCCAGCAGACCTCGTGTAGCTACACATCGCACTGAAGCTTTCTTT.

The chain links TRBV5-1 to TRBJ2-5, with D maybe TRBD2 (6 bases). Trimming pared 4 bases from V and 10 bases from J, leaving 17 bases between. The germline V gene encodes CDR1 SGHRS and CDR2 YFSETQ. The length of the CDR3 is 13 residues. This CDR3 is CASSLEDWGDQYF. The CDR3 DNA sequence: TGCGCCAGCAGCCTAGAGGACTGGGGGGACCAGTACTTC.

V usage is TRBV5-1 and J usage is TRBJ1-1; D unclear. V lost 0 bases and J lost 6, with 18 bases in between. The germline V gene has CDR1 SGHRS and CDR2 YFSETQ. This CDR3 region has 16 residues. CDR3 nucleotide sequence: TGCGCCAGCAGCTTGGGGTCGAGTTCCACCCGGGCTGAAGCTTTCTTT. Translation gives CASSLGSSSTRAEAFF.

The table lists this clone with a count of one. The V and J genes are TRBV7-8 and TRBJ2-3, with D perhaps matching TRBD1 (6 bases). The CDR3 loop spans 13 amino acids. With 0 bases removed from V and 6 bases from J, the gap between germline ends came to 7 bases. Germline V CDR1 and CDR2: SGHVS, FQNEAQ. CDR3 loop: CASSLAQGDTQYF. DNA for the CDR3: TGTGCCAGCAGCTTAGCCCAGGGGGATACGCAGTATTTT.

This clone was detected once. This CDR3 reads CASSPQTGGQETQYF. Here the CDR3 DNA reads TGTGCCAGCTCACCCCAGACAGGGGGCCAAGAGACCCAGTACTTC. The rearrangement links TRBV18 to TRBJ2-5, with 9 bases aligning to TRBD1. V was clipped by 3 bases and J by 1 base; unmatched bases: 3. Germline-derived CDR1 and CDR2 are KGHSH and LQKENI. This CDR3 comprises 15 residues.

The genes are TRBV6-5 and TRBJ2-1; D possibly corresponds to TRBD2 (5 bases). The CDR3 loop spans 15 amino acids. Germline values: CDR1 MNHEY, CDR2 SVGAGI. Trimming stripped 0 bases from V and 9 bases from J, with 15 bases between. CDR3 nucleotides: TGTGCCAGCAGTTACTCGAATGAGGGCCGGAGTGAGCAGTTCTTC. This sequence encodes CASSYSNEGRSEQFF.

V usage is TRBV21-1 and J usage is TRBJ1-4; the table calls TRBD1, which could not be checked here. TRBV21-1 is deemed a pseudogene. This CDR3 is 16 amino acids long. The CDR3 bases are TGTGCCAGCAGCAACCACAGGACAGGGATAGAGGAAAAACTGTTTTTT. Residues: CASSNHRTGIEEKLFF.

This sequence joins TRBV30 and TRBJ1-4; D is unresolved. From germline, CDR1 is GTSNPN and CDR2 SVGIG (reference sequence). The CDR3 is 14 residues long. V lost 1 base, J lost 6 bases, and 12 bases lay in between. The CDR3 region is CAWSATGMDEKLFF. For the CDR3, the DNA is TGTGCCTGGAGTGCTACGGGGATGGATGAAAAACTGTTTTTT. The full variable domain, in which reference TRBV30 and TRBJ1-4 provide the parts outside the CDR3, is SQTIHQWPATLVQPVGSPLSLECTVEGTSNPNLYWYRQAAGRGLQLLFYSVGIGQISSEVPQNLSASRPQDRQFILSSKKLLLSDSGFYLCAWSATGMDEKLFFGSGTQLSVL.

V and J are TRBV18 and TRBJ2-2; D not resolved. The V gene's germline CDR1 is KGHSH and CDR2 LQKENI. The CDR3 contains 13 residues. Trimming left V 6 bases short and J 5 bases short, with 10 bases between. CDR3 protein: CASSMARTGELFF. The CDR3 bases are TGTGCCAGCTCTATGGCGAGGACCGGGGAGCTGTTTTTT.

The chain employs TRBV4-2 and TRBJ1-5; D is unclear. Trimming removed 0 bases from V and 3 bases from J, with 12 bases in between. CDR1 is LGHNA and CDR2 is YNFKEQ in the germline V gene. The CDR3 runs 16 residues. The chain's CDR3 is CASSQELGRTNQPQHF. CDR3 DNA: TGTGCCAGCAGCCAAGAATTGGGCAGAACCAATCAGCCCCAGCATTTT.

This clone was picked up one time. The chain couples TRBV28 to TRBJ2-7, with TRBD1 identical over 8 bases. The CDR3 spans 14 residues. J lost 2 bases, V lost 6 bases, and 6 bases had no gene match. Germline lookup yields CDR1 MDHEN and CDR2 SYDVKM. The CDR3 coding sequence is TGTGCCAGCAGCCCGGGACAGGCCCCCTACGAGCAGTACTTC. Translated: CASSPGQAPYEQYF.

The rearrangement links TRBV30 to TRBJ2-6; weak D call: TRBD1 (6 bases). Germline assignment: CDR1 GTSNPN and CDR2 SVGIG (reference sequence). The CDR3 is 15 residues long. Trimming pared 4 bases from V and 2 bases from J, leaving 12 bases between. The CDR3: CAWKGERPGANVLTF. As DNA, the CDR3 is TGTGCCTGGAAGGGGGAAAGGCCTGGGGCCAACGTCCTGACTTTC.

This chain connects TRBV14 to TRBJ2-7; D perhaps matches TRBD1 (6 bases). Germline CDR1 SGHDN, CDR2 FVKESK. This CDR3 spans 13 amino acids. V was cut by 1 base and J by 5 bases, with 9 bases left in between. The CDR3 spells CASSQARQDEQYF. Here the CDR3 DNA reads TGTGCCAGCAGCCAAGCGAGACAGGACGAGCAGTACTTC.

V usage is TRBV5-1 and J usage is TRBJ2-7, with a possible D match to TRBD1 (5 bases). This CDR3 spans 13 amino acids. The germline V and J ends were trimmed by 4 bases and 4 bases, with 12 bases remaining between them. Germline CDR1 SGHRS, CDR2 YFSETQ. CDR3 sequence (DNA): TGCGCCAGCAGCCCCCGGAAGGGGTACGAGCAGTACTTC. Its protein is CASSPRKGYEQYF.

This clone occurred once. The chain has TRBV6-1 and TRBJ1-6; 7 bases match TRBD1. Germline trimming cut 6 bases from V and 8 bases from J; bases unmatched to any gene: 7. The CDR3 contains 14 residues. Germline V lookup: CDR1 MNHNS, CDR2 SASEGT. DNA for the CDR3: TGTGCCAGCAGCCTAACAGGGGTTGATTCACCCCTCCACTTT. Its translation is CASSLTGVDSPLHF.